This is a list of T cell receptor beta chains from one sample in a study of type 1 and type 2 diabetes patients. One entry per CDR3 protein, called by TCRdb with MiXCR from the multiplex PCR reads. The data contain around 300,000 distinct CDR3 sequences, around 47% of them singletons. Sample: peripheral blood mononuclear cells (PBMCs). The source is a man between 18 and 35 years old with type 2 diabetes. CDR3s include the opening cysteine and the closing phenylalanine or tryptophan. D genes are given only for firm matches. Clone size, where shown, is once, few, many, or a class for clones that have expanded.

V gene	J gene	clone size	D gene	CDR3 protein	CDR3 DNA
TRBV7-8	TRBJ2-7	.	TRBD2	CASSSSSGRASYEQYF	TGTGCCAGCAGCTCCTCGAGCGGGAGGGCCTCCTACGAGCAGTACTTC
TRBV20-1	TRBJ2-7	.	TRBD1	CSASGTASSYEQYF	TGCAGTGCCTCCGGGACAGCGTCCTCCTACGAGCAGTACTTC
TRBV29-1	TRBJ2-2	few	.	CSVTRVIGTGELFF	TGCAGCGTTACCAGGGTAATCGGTACCGGGGAGCTGTTTTTT
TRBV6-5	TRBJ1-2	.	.	CASSYQSSSPYGYTF	TGTGCCAGCAGTTACCAAAGTTCTTCTCCCTATGGCTACACCTTC
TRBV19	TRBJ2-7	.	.	CASKPRTGLEQYF	TGTGCCAGTAAACCGCGGACGGGCCTAGAGCAGTACTTC
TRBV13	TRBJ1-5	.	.	CASSWEGRNQPQHF	TGTGCCAGCAGTTGGGAGGGCCGCAATCAGCCCCAGCATTTT
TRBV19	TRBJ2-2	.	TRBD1	CASSIVTGGNTGELFF	TGTGCCAGTAGTATAGTCACAGGGGGCAACACCGGGGAGCTGTTTTTT
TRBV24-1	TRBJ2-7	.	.	CATSDLRFEEQYF	TGTGCCACCAGTGATTTACGCTTTGAAGAGCAGTACTTC
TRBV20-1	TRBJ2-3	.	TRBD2	CSARDPRGRDTQYF	TGCAGTGCTAGAGACCCGCGGGGGAGGGATACGCAGTATTTT
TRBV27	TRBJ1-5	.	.	CASSSSGWGNQPQHF	TGTGCCAGCAGTTCATCAGGGTGGGGCAATCAGCCCCAGCATTTT
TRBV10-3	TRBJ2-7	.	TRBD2	CAISENQGLAGGRAYEQYF	TGTGCCATCAGTGAAAATCAGGGACTAGCGGGGGGTCGGGCCTACGAGCAGTACTTC
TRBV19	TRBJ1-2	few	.	CASSPGPIAYGYTF	TGTGCCAGTAGTCCGGGTCCCATTGCGTATGGCTACACCTTC
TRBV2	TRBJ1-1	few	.	CASSEGAGWGGAFF	TGTGCCAGCAGTGAGGGGGCCGGCTGGGGAGGAGCTTTCTTT
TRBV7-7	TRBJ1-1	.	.	CASSIWRGTEAFF	TGTGCTAGCAGCATTTGGAGGGGCACTGAAGCTTTCTTT
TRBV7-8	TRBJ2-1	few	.	CASSLARAANEQFF	TGTGCCAGCAGCTTAGCGAGGGCAGCTAATGAGCAGTTCTTC
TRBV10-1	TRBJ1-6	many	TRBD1	CASKRDSNSPLHF	TGCGCCAGCAAGAGGGACAGCAATTCACCCCTCCACTTT
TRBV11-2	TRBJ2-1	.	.	CASSLPFWVYSYNEQFF	TGTGCCAGCAGCTTACCCTTTTGGGTCTACTCCTACAATGAGCAGTTCTTC
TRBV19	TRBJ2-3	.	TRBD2	CASTDGGASTDTQYF	TGTGCCAGTACGGACGGGGGGGCCTCCACAGATACGCAGTATTTT
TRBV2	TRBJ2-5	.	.	CASKVGTSQETQYF	TGTGCCAGCAAGGTGGGCACAAGTCAAGAGACCCAGTACTTC
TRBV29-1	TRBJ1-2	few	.	CSVEELPGYTF	TGCAGCGTTGAAGAGCTGCCCGGCTACACCTTC
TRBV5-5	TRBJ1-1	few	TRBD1	CASSPQGVYTEAFF	TGTGCCAGCAGCCCACAGGGGGTGTACACTGAAGCTTTCTTT
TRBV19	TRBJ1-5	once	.	CAQADNSNQPQHF	TGTGCCCAGGCAGATAATAGCAATCAGCCCCAGCATTTT
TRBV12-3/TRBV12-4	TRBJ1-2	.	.	CASSSRDSDGYTF	TGTGCCAGCAGTAGCAGGGACTCGGATGGCTACACCTTC
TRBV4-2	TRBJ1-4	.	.	CASSQENRLANEKLFF	TGTGCCAGCAGCCAAGAGAATCGCCTAGCTAATGAAAAACTGTTTTTT
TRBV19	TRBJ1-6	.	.	CASSNAAGTSPLHF	TGTGCCAGTAGTAACGCGGCAGGGACTTCACCCCTCCACTTT
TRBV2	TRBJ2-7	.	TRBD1	CASRQGRGYEQYF	TGTGCCAGCAGACAGGGCAGGGGGTACGAGCAGTACTTC
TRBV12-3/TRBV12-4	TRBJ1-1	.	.	CASSSGRYRTFF	TGTGCCAGCAGTTCGGGACGGTATAGGACTTTCTTT
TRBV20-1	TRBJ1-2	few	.	CSAPPGRDGYTF	TGCAGTGCCCCTCCCGGGAGGGATGGCTACACCTTC
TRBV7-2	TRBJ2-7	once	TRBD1	CASSMGQGAGLDYEQYF	TGTGCCAGCAGCATGGGACAGGGGGCTGGTTTGGATTACGAGCAGTACTTC
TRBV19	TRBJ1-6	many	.	CASSPGHSASSPLHF	TGTGCCAGTAGTCCCGGACACTCTGCGTCCTCACCCCTCCACTTT
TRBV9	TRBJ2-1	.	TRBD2	CASSNQTGTSVRQFF	TGTGCCAGCAGCAACCAAACCGGGACTAGCGTCCGTCAGTTCTTC
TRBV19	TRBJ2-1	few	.	CASGRLGQYNEQFF	TGTGCCAGTGGTCGTCTCGGCCAATACAATGAGCAGTTCTTC
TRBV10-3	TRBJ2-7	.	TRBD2	CAISGPPTSGRADEQYF	TGTGCCATCAGTGGACCCCCTACTAGCGGGAGGGCCGACGAGCAGTACTTC
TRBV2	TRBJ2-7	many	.	CASSVLQSHEQYF	TGTGCCAGCAGTGTGCTGCAATCCCACGAGCAGTACTTC
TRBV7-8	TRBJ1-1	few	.	CASCPTGSRGTEAFF	TGTGCCAGCTGTCCAACCGGGAGCCGCGGCACTGAAGCTTTCTTT
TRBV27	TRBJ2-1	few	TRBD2	CASSLLRGSSYNEQFF	TGTGCCAGCAGTTTGTTGCGGGGGAGCTCCTACAATGAGCAGTTCTTC
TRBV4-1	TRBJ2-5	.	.	CASSLPGDEETQYF	TGCGCCAGCAGCCTCCCAGGGGATGAGGAGACCCAGTACTTC
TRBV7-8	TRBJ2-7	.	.	CASSLESLNRGGISYEQYF	TGTGCCAGCAGCTTAGAATCCCTCAACCGGGGCGGGATCTCCTACGAGCAGTACTTC
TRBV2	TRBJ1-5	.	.	CASSTLEVEGGQPQHF	TGTGCCAGCAGTACTCTTGAGGTGGAGGGCGGGCAGCCCCAGCATTTT
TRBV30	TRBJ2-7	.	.	CAWSDGRSREQYF	TGTGCCTGGTCGGACGGACGATCGAGGGAGCAGTACTTC
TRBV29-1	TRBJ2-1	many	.	CSGLQHEQFF	TGCAGCGGTCTTCAGCATGAGCAGTTCTTC
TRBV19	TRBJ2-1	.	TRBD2	CASSASGINNEQFF	TGTGCCAGTAGTGCTAGCGGGATTAACAATGAGCAGTTCTTC
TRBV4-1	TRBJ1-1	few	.	CASSQVQMNTEAFF	TGCGCCAGCAGCCAAGTACAGATGAACACTGAAGCTTTCTTT
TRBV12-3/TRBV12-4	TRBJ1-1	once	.	CARQAVTEAFF	TGTGCCCGACAGGCCGTAACTGAAGCTTTCTTT
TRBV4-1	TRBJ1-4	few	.	CASSQVGRNEKLFF	TGCGCCAGCAGCCAAGTAGGACGGAATGAAAAACTGTTTTTT
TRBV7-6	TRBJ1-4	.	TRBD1	CASSLEGRGGNSNEKLFF	TGTGCCAGCAGCTTAGAGGGTAGAGGGGGCAACTCTAATGAAAAACTGTTTTTT
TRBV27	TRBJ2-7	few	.	CASSHGQSSAYEQYF	TGTGCCAGCAGCCATGGACAGTCCTCAGCCTACGAGCAGTACTTC
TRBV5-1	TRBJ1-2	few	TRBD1	CASSLEGQGNYGYTF	TGCGCCAGCAGCTTGGAGGGACAGGGGAACTATGGCTACACCTTC
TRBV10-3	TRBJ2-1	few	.	CAISELWESYNEQFF	TGTGCCATCAGTGAGTTATGGGAATCCTACAATGAGCAGTTCTTC
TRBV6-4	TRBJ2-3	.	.	CARNWGLADLTDTQYF	TGTGCCAGAAATTGGGGGCTAGCGGATCTCACAGATACGCAGTATTTT